The rows below give T cell receptor beta chains drawn from one sample of a study of cytomegalovirus exposure and HLA in healthy donors. The data were produced by immunoSEQ multiplex PCR, yet TCRdb's version contains in-frame clones alone and is incomplete. The sample holds over 200,000 clones; 70% to 80% are singletons and the top ten take 1.5% to 2%. Material for sequencing was PBMCs. The receptors shown here come from a woman aged 25 to 39 in good health and CMV-seronegative. Each CDR3 is given with its conserved first and last residue. A D gene is named only where the DNA matches it firmly. Part of the rows lack a size; the others show once, few, many or a class for expanded clones.

V,D,J,size,DNA,CDR3
TRBV11-3,.,TRBJ2-5,.,TGTGCCAGCAGCCCCTACAGGGGGGGTACTACTCAAGAGACCCAGTACTTC,CASSPYRGGTTQETQYF
TRBV21-1,.,TRBJ2-7,.,TGTGCCAGCAGACACAGAACCTACGAGCAGTACTTC,CASRHRTYEQYF
TRBV11-1,.,TRBJ2-7,.,TGTGCCAGCAGCCAGAGGCGGGCCCACGAGCAGTACTTC,CASSQRRAHEQYF
TRBV6-6,TRBD2,TRBJ2-1,.,TGTGCCAGCACCGTACTAGCGACGGGCTCCTACAATGAGCAGTTCTTC,CASTVLATGSYNEQFF
TRBV7-9,.,TRBJ1-4,.,TGTTCCAGCAGCTTGGGGGGGGTTGGCCATAATGAAAAACTGTTTTTT,CSSSLGGVGHNEKLFF
TRBV5-5,TRBD1,TRBJ1-1,.,TGTGCCAGCAGCCGGGACAGGGACACGGAAGCTTTCTTT,CASSRDRDTEAFF
TRBV9,.,TRBJ1-2,few,TGTGCCAGCAGCGTAGACCCAGGCGACTATGGCTACACCTTC,CASSVDPGDYGYTF
TRBV4-2,.,TRBJ1-6,.,TGTGCCAGCAGCCAAGATCCAGGGGCGGATAATTCACCCCTCCACTTT,CASSQDPGADNSPLHF
TRBV4-1,TRBD1,TRBJ1-2,.,TGCGCCAGCAGCCTTCGTCCACAGGGGAACTATGGCTACACCTTC,CASSLRPQGNYGYTF
TRBV10-3,.,TRBJ2-2,.,TGTGCCATCAGGGCCCTCAGGGATAACACCGGGGAGCTGTTTTTT,CAIRALRDNTGELFF
TRBV7-3,.,TRBJ2-1,.,TGTGCCAGCAGCTTAACGGCAGGGTACAATGAGCAGTTCTTC,CASSLTAGYNEQFF